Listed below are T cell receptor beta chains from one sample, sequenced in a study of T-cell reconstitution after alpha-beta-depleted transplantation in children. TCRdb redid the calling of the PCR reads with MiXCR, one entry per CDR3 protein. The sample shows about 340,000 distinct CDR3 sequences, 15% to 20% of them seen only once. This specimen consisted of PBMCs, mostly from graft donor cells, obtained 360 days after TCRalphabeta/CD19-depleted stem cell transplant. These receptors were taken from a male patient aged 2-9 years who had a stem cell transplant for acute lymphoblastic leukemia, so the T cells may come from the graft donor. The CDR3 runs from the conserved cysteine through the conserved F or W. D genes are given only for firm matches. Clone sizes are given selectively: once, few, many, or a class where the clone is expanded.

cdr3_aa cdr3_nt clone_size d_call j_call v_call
CASSLRSGTGRETQYF TGCGCCAGCAGCCTTAGATCCGGGACAGGGAGGGAGACCCAGTACTTC . TRBD1 TRBJ2-5 TRBV4-3
CASGLTSGSLEDEQFF TGTGCTAGTGGTTTGACTAGCGGGAGTCTCGAGGATGAGCAGTTCTTC few TRBD2 TRBJ2-1 TRBV12-5
CSVEGDTSYEQYF TGCAGCGTTGAGGGGGACACATCCTACGAGCAGTACTTC few . TRBJ2-7 TRBV29-1
CASSPSSLKHYEQYF TGTGCCAGCAGCCCCTCATCCTTGAAGCACTACGAGCAGTACTTC few . TRBJ2-7 TRBV3-1
CASSYSASGNNEQFF TGTGCCAGCAGTTACTCGGCTAGCGGGAACAATGAGCAGTTCTTC . TRBD2 TRBJ2-1 TRBV6-2/TRBV6-3
CSAREVRVAWWNYGYTF TGCAGTGCTAGAGAGGTCAGGGTTGCATGGTGGAACTATGGCTACACCTTC . . TRBJ1-2 TRBV20-1
CASSATLPNTGELFF TGTGCCAGCAGCGCGACATTACCGAACACCGGGGAGCTGTTTTTT . . TRBJ2-2 TRBV9
CNPGRDTGELFF TGCAACCCTGGCCGCGACACCGGGGAGCTGTTTTTT . . TRBJ2-2 TRBV20-1
CASSPEAGNYGYTF TGTGCCAGCAGCCCAGAGGCAGGGAACTATGGCTACACCTTC few . TRBJ1-2 TRBV7-8
CASSYSLVAGVDTQYF TGTGCCAGCAGTTACTCCCTAGTAGCGGGAGTGGATACGCAGTATTTT . TRBD2 TRBJ2-3 TRBV6-2/TRBV6-3
CASSPGQIYEQYF TGTGCCAGCAGTCCGGGACAGATCTACGAGCAGTACTTC few TRBD1 TRBJ2-7 TRBV28
CATSGASSYNEQFF TGTGCCACCTCAGGCGCCAGCTCCTACAATGAGCAGTTCTTC few . TRBJ2-1 TRBV24-1
CASSVAGGPGEQYF TGCGCCAGCAGTGTTGCGGGAGGGCCAGGAGAGCAGTACTTC . TRBD2 TRBJ2-7 TRBV4-1
CASSLLGDLSYNEQFF TGCGCCAGCAGCTTGTTGGGGGATCTCTCCTACAATGAGCAGTTCTTC many . TRBJ2-1 TRBV5-1
CASSQVPYSESSTDTQYF TGCGCCAGCAGCCAAGTTCCGTACTCGGAGTCAAGCACAGATACGCAGTATTTT . . TRBJ2-3 TRBV4-3
CASSAGTLPYNEQFF TGTGCCAGCAGCGCCGGGACACTACCCTACAATGAGCAGTTCTTC few . TRBJ2-1 TRBV9
CASSQDEGNYEQYF TGCGCCAGCAGCCAAGACGAGGGAAACTACGAGCAGTACTTC few . TRBJ2-7 TRBV4-3
CASRLAGDTGELFF TGTGCCAGCAGACTAGCGGGAGACACCGGGGAGCTGTTTTTT few TRBD2 TRBJ2-2 TRBV13
CSASSGDEQFF TGCAGCGCTTCTAGCGGGGATGAGCAGTTCTTC . TRBD2 TRBJ2-1 TRBV29-1
CASSARGLGYGYTF TGTGCCAGCAGTGCCAGGGGGCTGGGCTATGGCTACACCTTC . TRBD1 TRBJ1-2 TRBV27
CSARDARVGTDTQYF TGCAGTGCTAGAGATGCCAGGGTGGGCACAGATACGCAGTATTTT . . TRBJ2-3 TRBV20-1
CATSDLGQGDYEQYF TGTGCCACCAGTGATTTGGGACAGGGAGACTACGAGCAGTACTTC few TRBD1 TRBJ2-7 TRBV24-1
CASTMRGWYTIYF TGTGCCAGCACCATGAGGGGGTGGTACACCATATATTTT few . TRBJ1-3 TRBV28
CASSSYRGSGAGDTQYF TGTGCCAGCAGCTCCTATCGCGGGAGTGGCGCCGGAGATACGCAGTATTTT many TRBD2 TRBJ2-3 TRBV7-9
CASSVVLGYEQYF TGTGCCAGCAGCGTCGTCCTCGGGTACGAGCAGTACTTC . . TRBJ2-7 TRBV7-2
CASSQEEAREATQYF TGCGCCAGCAGCCAAGAGGAGGCCAGGGAAGCGACCCAGTACTTC . . TRBJ2-5 TRBV4-3
CSAAQGANYGYTF TGCAGTGCTGCACAGGGAGCGAACTATGGCTACACCTTC few . TRBJ1-2 TRBV20-1
CSVLQGYEQYF TGCAGCGTTCTACAGGGTTACGAGCAGTACTTC few . TRBJ2-7 TRBV29-1
CASSVPRTATYEQYF TGTGCCAGCAGCGTCCCGAGGACCGCAACCTACGAGCAGTACTTC . . TRBJ2-7 TRBV9
CASSYGDSAYGYTF TGTGCCAGCAGTTACGGGGATTCGGCCTATGGCTACACCTTC . . TRBJ1-2 TRBV6-5
CASSLASGSSSSIRTNEQFF TGTGCCAGCAGTTTGGCTAGCGGGAGCTCGTCGTCGATCCGAACTAATGAGCAGTTCTTC . TRBD2 TRBJ2-1 TRBV12-3/TRBV12-4
CASTPRGGGSYNEQFF TGTGCCAGCACCCCTCGCGGGGGGGGCTCCTACAATGAGCAGTTCTTC few TRBD2 TRBJ2-1 TRBV9
CASSLSRSGELFF TGTGCCAGCAGCTTAAGTAGGTCCGGGGAGCTGTTTTTT few . TRBJ2-2 TRBV7-2
CASSLINDNEQFF TGTGCCAGCAGCTTAATCAACGACAATGAGCAGTTCTTC few . TRBJ2-1 TRBV7-9
CASSLRAGGPSEMWQFF TGTGCCAGCAGCTTAAGGGCGGGAGGGCCTTCTGAGATGTGGCAGTTCTTC few TRBD2 TRBJ2-1 TRBV7-9
CASSFWRDYNEQFF TGTGCCAGCAGTTTTTGGCGGGACTACAATGAGCAGTTCTTC few . TRBJ2-1 TRBV28
CASSLTATGSGNTIYF TGTGCCAGCAGTTTAACAGCGACCGGCTCTGGAAACACCATATATTTT few . TRBJ1-3 TRBV12-3/TRBV12-4
CASSDTGRQFYEQYF TGTGCCAGCAGTGACACGGGGCGACAGTTCTACGAGCAGTACTTC few . TRBJ2-7 TRBV28
CASSQAPGGRAFF TGTGCCAGCAGCCAAGCTCCAGGGGGCCGAGCTTTCTTT . TRBD1 TRBJ1-1 TRBV4-2
CASSPQDRGYEQFF TGTGCCAGCTCACCACAGGACAGGGGCTATGAGCAGTTCTTC . TRBD1 TRBJ2-1 TRBV18
CSARDDLAGVLDTQYF TGCAGTGCTAGAGATGATTTGGCGGGAGTTCTAGATACGCAGTATTTT many TRBD2 TRBJ2-3 TRBV20-1
CASGSHTEGLPPVKYF TGTGCTAGTGGTTCACACACCGAGGGACTACCTCCCGTGAAGTACTTC few TRBD2 TRBJ2-7 TRBV12-5
CASSRKNTLWGTTYEQYF TGTGCCAGCAGTCGCAAGAATACCCTTTGGGGCACGACCTACGAGCAGTACTTC . . TRBJ2-7 TRBV2
CASSLVFGSRQETQYF TGCGCCAGCAGCTTGGTGTTCGGTAGCCGCCAAGAGACCCAGTACTTC . . TRBJ2-5 TRBV5-1
CSARGGSGNIQYF TGCAGTGCTAGGGGGGGTAGCGGAAACATTCAGTACTTC many . TRBJ2-4 TRBV20-1